This T cell receptor beta chain emerged from a study of blood T cell repertoires in COVID-19. There are 14 residues in the CDR3. Trimming stripped 5 bases from V and 1 base from J, with 9 bases between. Germline CDR1 SGDLS, CDR2 YYNGEE. The count of this clone is one. Using immunoSEQ multiplex PCR, the repertoire was profiled, and TCRdb retains in-frame clones only, with some absent. The data hold fewer than 350,000 clones, with 81% observed a single time. The chain uses TRBV9 and TRBJ2-2, with a tentative D call TRBD2 (5 bases). The receptor was isolated from a woman aged 55-69 years with active or convalescent COVID-19. The specimen sequenced was peripheral blood. CDR3 DNA: TGTGCCAGCAGGCTGGACTGGAACACCGGGGAGCTGTTTTTT. As protein: CASRLDWNTGELFF.